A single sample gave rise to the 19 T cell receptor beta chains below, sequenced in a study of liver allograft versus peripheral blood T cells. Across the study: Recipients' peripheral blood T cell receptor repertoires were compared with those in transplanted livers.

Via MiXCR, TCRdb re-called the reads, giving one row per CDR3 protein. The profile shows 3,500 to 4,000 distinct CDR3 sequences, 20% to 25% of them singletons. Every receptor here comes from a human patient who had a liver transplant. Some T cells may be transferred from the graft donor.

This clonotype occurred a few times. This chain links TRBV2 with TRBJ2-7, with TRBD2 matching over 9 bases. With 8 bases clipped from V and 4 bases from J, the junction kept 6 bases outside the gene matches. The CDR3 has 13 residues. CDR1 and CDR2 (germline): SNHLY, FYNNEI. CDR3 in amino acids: CASFGTSWYEQYF. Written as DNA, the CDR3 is TGTGCCAGCTTTGGGACTAGCTGGTACGAGCAGTACTTC.

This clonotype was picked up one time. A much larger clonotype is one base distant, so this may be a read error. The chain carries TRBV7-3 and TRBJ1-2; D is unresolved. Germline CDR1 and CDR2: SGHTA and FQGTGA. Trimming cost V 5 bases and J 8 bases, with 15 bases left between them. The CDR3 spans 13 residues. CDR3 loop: CASSPGRGTGYTF. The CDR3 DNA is TGTGCCAGCAGCCCAGGACGGGGAACAGGCTACACCTTC.

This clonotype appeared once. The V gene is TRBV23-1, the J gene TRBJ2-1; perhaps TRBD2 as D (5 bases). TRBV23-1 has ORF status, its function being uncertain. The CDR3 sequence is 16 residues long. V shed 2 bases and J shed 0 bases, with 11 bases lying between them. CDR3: CASSQPERSSYNEQFF. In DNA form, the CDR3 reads TGCGCCAGCAGTCAACCTGAGCGGAGCTCCTACAATGAGCAGTTCTTC.

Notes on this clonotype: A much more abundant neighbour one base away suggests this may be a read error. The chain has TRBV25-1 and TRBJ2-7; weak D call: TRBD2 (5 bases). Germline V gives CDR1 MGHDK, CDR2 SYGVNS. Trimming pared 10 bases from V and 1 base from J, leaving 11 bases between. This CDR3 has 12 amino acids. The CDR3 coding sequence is TGTGCCACCGTAGCGACTTCCTACGAGCAGTACTTC. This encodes CATVATSYEQYF.

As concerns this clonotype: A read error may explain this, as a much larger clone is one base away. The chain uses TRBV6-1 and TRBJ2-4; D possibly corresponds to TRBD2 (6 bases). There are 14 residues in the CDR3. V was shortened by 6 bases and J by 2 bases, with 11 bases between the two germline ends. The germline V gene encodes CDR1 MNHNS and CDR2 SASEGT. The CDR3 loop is CASRRGWTKNIQYF. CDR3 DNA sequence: TGTGCCAGCAGACGGGGGTGGACCAAAAACATTCAGTACTTC.

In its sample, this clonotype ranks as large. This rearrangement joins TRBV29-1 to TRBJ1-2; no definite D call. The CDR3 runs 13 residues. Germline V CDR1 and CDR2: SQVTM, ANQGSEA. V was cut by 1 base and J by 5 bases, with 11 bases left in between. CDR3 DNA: TGCAGCGTTGAAGTGGTTGGCCTTTATGGCTACACCTTC. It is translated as CSVEVVGLYGYTF.

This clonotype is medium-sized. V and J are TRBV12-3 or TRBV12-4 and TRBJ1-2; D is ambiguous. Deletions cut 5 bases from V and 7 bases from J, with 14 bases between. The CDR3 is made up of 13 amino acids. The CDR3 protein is CASSTPTSGGYTF. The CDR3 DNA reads TGTGCCAGCAGTACTCCAACTAGTGGTGGCTACACCTTC.

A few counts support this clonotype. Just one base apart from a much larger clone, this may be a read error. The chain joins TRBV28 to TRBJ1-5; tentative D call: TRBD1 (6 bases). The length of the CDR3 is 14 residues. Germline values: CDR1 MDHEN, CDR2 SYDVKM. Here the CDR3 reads CVSREGGSNQPQHF. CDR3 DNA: TGTGTCAGCAGAGAAGGGGGTAGCAATCAGCCCCAGCATTTT.

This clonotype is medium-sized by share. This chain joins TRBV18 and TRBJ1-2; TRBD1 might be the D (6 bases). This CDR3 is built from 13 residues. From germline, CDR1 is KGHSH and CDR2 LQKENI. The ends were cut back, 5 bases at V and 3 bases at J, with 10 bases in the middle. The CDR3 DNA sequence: TGTGCCAGCTCAACACAGGGTTACTATGGCTACACCTTC. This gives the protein CASSTQGYYGYTF.

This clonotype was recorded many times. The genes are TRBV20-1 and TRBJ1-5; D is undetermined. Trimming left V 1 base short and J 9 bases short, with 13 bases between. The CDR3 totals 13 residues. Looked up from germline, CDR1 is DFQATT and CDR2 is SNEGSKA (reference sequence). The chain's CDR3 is CSARVAPRSPQHF. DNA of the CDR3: TGCAGTGCTAGAGTGGCCCCCCGATCGCCCCAGCATTTT.

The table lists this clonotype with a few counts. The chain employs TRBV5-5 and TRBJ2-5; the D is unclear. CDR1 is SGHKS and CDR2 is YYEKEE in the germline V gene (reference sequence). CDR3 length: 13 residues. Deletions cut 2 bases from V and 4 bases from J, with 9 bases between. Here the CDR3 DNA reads TGTGCCAGCAGCTTCAGTTCTCGAGAGACCCAGTACTTC. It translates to CASSFSSRETQYF.

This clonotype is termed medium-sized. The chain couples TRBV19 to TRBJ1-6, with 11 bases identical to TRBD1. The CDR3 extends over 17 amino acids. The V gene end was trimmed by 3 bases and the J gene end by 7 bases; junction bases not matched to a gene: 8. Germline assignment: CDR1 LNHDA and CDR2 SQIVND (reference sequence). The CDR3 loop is CASSITGTGGWNSPLHF. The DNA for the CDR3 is TGTGCCAGTAGTATCACCGGGACAGGGGGGTGGAATTCACCCCTCCACTTT.

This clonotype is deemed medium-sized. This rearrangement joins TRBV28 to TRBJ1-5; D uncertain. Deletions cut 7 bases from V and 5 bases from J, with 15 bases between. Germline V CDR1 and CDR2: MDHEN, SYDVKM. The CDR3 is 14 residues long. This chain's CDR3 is CASTLTSIYQPQHF. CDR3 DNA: TGTGCCAGCACCCTAACGTCAATTTATCAGCCCCAGCATTTT.

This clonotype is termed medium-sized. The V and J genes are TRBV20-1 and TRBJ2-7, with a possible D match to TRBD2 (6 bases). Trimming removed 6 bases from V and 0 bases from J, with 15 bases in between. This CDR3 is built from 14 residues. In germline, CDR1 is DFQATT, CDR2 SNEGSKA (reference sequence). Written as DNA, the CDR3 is TGCAGTGCAACGGGACTGGCAAGCTCCTACGAGCAGTACTTC. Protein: CSATGLASSYEQYF.

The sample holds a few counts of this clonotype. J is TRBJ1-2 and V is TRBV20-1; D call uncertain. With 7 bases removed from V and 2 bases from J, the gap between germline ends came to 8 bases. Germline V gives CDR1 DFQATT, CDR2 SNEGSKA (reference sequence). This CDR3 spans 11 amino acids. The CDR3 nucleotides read TGCAGTGTGGACGGAAACTATGGCTACACCTTC. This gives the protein CSVDGNYGYTF.

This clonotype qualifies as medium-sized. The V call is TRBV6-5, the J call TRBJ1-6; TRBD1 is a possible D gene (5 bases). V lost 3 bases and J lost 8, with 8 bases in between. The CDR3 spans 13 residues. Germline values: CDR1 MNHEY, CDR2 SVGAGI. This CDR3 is CASSYQGYSPLHF. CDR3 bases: TGTGCCAGCAGTTATCAGGGTTATTCACCCCTCCACTTT.

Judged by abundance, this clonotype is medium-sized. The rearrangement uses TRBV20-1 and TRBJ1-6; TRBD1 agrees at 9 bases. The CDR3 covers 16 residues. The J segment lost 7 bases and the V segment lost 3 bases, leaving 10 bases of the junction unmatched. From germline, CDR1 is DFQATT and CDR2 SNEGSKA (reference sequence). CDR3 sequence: CSARGPGQGGNSPLHF. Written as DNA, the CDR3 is TGCAGTGCTAGGGGGCCGGGACAGGGAGGGAATTCACCCCTCCACTTT.

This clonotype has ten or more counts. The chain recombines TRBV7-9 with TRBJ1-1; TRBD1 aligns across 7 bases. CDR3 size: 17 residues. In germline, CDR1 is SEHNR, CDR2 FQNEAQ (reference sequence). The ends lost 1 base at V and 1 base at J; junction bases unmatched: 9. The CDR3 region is CASSLGYRGHPNTEAFF. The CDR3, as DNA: TGTGCCAGCAGCTTAGGATATAGGGGGCACCCGAACACTGAAGCTTTCTTT.

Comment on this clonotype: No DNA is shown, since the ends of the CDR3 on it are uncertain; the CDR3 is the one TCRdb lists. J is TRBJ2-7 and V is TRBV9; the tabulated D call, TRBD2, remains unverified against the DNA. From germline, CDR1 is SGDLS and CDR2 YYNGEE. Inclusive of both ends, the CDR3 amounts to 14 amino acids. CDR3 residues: CASSVVASGSGLYF.